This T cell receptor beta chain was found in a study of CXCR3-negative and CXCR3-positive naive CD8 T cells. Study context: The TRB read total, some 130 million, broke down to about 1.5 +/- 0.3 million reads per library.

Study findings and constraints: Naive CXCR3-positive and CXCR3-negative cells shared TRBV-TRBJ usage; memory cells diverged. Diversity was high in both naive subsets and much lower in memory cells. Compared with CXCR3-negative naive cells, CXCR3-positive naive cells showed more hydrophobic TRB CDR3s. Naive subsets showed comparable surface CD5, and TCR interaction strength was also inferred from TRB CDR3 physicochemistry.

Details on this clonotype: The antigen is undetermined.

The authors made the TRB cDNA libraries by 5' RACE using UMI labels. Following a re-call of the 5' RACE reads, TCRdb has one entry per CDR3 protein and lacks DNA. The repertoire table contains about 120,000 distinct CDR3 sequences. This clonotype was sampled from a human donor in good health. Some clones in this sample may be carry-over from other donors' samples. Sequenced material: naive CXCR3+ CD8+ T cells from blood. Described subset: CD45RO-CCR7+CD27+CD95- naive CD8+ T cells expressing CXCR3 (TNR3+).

CDR3: CASSLDGTGRYEQYF. V and J are TRBV12-3 or TRBV12-4 and TRBJ2-7; as DNA is missing, the TRBD1 call by TCRdb cannot be tested. The CDR3 is 15 residues long.